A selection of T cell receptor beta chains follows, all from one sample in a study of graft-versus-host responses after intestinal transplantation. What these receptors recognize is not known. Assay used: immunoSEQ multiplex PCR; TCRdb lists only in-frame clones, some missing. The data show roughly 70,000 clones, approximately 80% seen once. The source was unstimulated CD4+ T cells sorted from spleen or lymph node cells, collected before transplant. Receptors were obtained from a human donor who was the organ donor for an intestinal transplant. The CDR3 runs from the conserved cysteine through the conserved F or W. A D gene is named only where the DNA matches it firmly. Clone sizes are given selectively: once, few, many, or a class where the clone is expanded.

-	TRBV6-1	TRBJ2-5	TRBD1	CASTQGANKETQYF	TGTGCCAGCACCCAGGGGGCAAATAAAGAGACCCAGTACTTC
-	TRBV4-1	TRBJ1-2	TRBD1	CASSPDRDESGYTF	TGCGCCAGCAGCCCCGACAGGGACGAGAGTGGCTACACCTTC
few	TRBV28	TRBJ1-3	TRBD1	CASTPGGPGNTIYF	TGTGCCAGCACCCCAGGGGGACCTGGAAACACCATATATTTT
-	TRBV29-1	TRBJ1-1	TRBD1	CSAHRGGNTEAFF	TGCAGCGCCCACAGGGGGGGGAACACTGAAGCTTTCTTT
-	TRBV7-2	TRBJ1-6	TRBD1	CASSATGEFSPLHF	TGTGCCAGCAGCGCGACAGGGGAATTTTCACCCCTCCACTTT
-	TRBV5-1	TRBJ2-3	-	CASSIGMTSASTDTQYF	TGCGCCAGCAGCATAGGAATGACAAGTGCTAGCACAGATACGCAGTATTTT
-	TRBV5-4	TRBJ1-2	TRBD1	CASSLALGQVGYGYTF	TGTGCCAGCAGCTTGGCCCTAGGACAGGTTGGCTATGGCTACACCTTC
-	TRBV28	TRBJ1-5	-	CASVGPGLRQPQHF	TGTGCCAGCGTAGGACCAGGGTTGCGTCAGCCCCAGCATTTT
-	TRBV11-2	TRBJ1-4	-	CASSLGTTGQVNEKLFF	TGTGCCAGCAGCTTAGGTACTACAGGGCAGGTTAATGAAAAACTGTTTTTT
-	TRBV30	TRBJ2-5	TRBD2	CAWSVRLAGVETQYF	TGTGCCTGGAGTGTACGGCTAGCGGGGGTAGAGACCCAGTACTTC
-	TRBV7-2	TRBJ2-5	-	CASSFRGWEETQYF	TGTGCCAGCAGCTTTAGGGGTTGGGAAGAGACCCAGTACTTC
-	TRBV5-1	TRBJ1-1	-	CASSSTPGVGTEAFF	TGCGCCAGCAGCTCCACACCAGGGGTGGGCACTGAAGCTTTCTTT
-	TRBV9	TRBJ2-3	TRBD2	CASSVEAGVLSTDTQYF	TGTGCCAGCAGCGTAGAGGCGGGGGTGTTGAGCACAGATACGCAGTATTTT
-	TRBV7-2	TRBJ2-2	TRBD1	CASGRPGQGATGELFF	TGTGCCAGCGGTAGACCGGGACAGGGGGCCACCGGGGAGCTGTTTTTT
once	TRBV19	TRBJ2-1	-	CASSSTTGTGSYNEQFF	TGTGCCAGTAGTTCGACCACAGGGACCGGCTCCTACAATGAGCAGTTCTTC
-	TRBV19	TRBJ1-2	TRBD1	CASNWGLTGSPYGYTF	TGTGCCAGTAATTGGGGGCTGACAGGGAGCCCCTATGGCTACACCTTC
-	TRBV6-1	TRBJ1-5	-	CASIALRGANQPQHF	TGTGCCAGCATCGCGCTCAGGGGAGCAAATCAGCCCCAGCATTTT
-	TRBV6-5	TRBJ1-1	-	CASSYSTIGYTEAFF	TGTGCCAGCAGTTACTCGACAATTGGGTACACTGAAGCTTTCTTT
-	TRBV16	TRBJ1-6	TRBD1	CASSDGQAINSPLHF	TGTGCCAGCAGCGACGGACAGGCGATTAATTCACCCCTCCACTTT
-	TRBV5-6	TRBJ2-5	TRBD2	CASSSTELAGGPETQYF	TGTGCCAGCAGTTCTACTGAACTAGCGGGGGGGCCCGAGACCCAGTACTTC
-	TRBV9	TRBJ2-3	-	CASSPRLYTDTQYF	TGTGCCAGCAGCCCGCGACTGTACACAGATACGCAGTATTTT
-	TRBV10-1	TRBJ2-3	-	CASSGGNAGGVTDTQYF	TGCGCCAGCAGCGGAGGAAACGCCGGGGGTGTCACAGATACGCAGTATTTT
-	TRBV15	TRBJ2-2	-	CATSRGGTANTGELFF	TGTGCCACCAGCAGAGGGGGCACCGCGAACACCGGGGAGCTGTTTTTT
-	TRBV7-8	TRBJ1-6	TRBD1	CASSEKAGGLSSYNSPLHF	TGTGCCAGCAGCGAGAAAGCAGGGGGCCTGAGCTCCTATAATTCACCCCTCCACTTT
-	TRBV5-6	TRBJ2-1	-	CASRPPGSLSSYNEQFF	TGTGCCAGCAGGCCCCCGGGTAGTCTGAGCTCCTACAATGAGCAGTTCTTC
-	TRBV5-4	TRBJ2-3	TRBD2	CASRLNGGARDTQYF	TGTGCCAGTCGTCTGAACGGGGGGGCCAGAGATACGCAGTATTTT
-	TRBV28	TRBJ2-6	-	CASSNTGSSPPGANVLTF	TGTGCCAGCAGTAATACAGGGTCTTCGCCTCCTGGGGCCAACGTCCTGACTTTC
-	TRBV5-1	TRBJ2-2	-	CASRSGTTITGELFF	TGCGCCAGCAGGTCCGGGACAACGATCACCGGGGAGCTGTTTTTT
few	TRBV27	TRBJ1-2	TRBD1	CASRLLGDSNGYTF	TGTGCCAGCAGGCTTTTAGGGGACAGTAATGGCTACACCTTC
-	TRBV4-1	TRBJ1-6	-	CASSQDSPNSPLHF	TGCGCCAGCAGCCAAGATAGTCCAAATTCACCCCTCCACTTT
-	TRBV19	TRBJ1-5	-	CASSTQAKPQHF	TGTGCCAGTAGTACTCAAGCGAAGCCCCAGCATTTT
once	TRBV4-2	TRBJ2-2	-	CASSLRSGELFF	TGTGCCAGCAGCCTCAGATCCGGGGAGCTGTTTTTT
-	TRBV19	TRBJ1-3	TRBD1	CASIADRDNTIYF	TGTGCCAGTATCGCGGACAGGGATAACACCATATATTTT
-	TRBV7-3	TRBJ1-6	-	CASSFIGGDSPLHF	TGTGCCAGCAGCTTCATTGGGGGGGATTCACCCCTCCACTTT
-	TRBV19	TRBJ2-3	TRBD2	CASSTPSGGLTDTQYF	TGTGCCAGTAGTACCCCTAGCGGGGGACTCACAGATACGCAGTATTTT
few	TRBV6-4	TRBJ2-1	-	CASSSTGYNEQFF	TGTGCCAGCAGCTCGACAGGATACAATGAGCAGTTCTTC
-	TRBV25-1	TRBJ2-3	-	CASSEYGFSTDTQYF	TGTGCCAGCAGTGAATATGGCTTCAGCACAGATACGCAGTATTTT
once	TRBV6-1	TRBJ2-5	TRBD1	CASGRGRGETQYF	TGTGCCAGCGGCAGGGGGCGAGGAGAGACCCAGTACTTC